This T cell receptor beta chain stems from a study of OX40 agonist ivuxolimab in advanced cancers. The protocol was immunoSEQ multiplex PCR, while the TCRdb copy is restricted to in-frame clones and leaves out a portion. Seen here are about 100,000 clones, 89% observed once, and the top ten hold around 0.16%. The CDR3 is 14 amino acids. Between the trimmed V and J ends, which lost 4 bases and 0 bases, there was a span of 11 bases. Germline V gives CDR1 SGHRS, CDR2 YFSETQ. This clone was detected a few times. Sample: CD4+ or CD8+ T cells sorted from blood, taken in a trial of the OX40 agonist ivuxolimab. This rearrangement joins TRBV5-1 to TRBJ2-7; D gene unclear. The origin of this receptor is an adult with an advanced solid tumor such as melanoma, head and neck, liver or kidney cancer. Here the CDR3 DNA reads TGCGCCAGCAGCGCGGACGCGAGCTCCTACGAGCAGTACTTC. It translates to CASSADASSYEQYF. The variable domain in full, completed from reference TRBV5-1 and TRBJ2-7, reads KAGVTQTPRYLIKTRGQQVTLSCSPISGHRSVSWYQQTPGQGLQFLFEYFSETQRNKGNFPGRFSGRQFSNSRSEMNVSTLELGDSALYLCASSADASSYEQYFGPGTRLTVT.